What follows is one T cell receptor beta chain and its context. Its antigen is undetermined. The record originates from a study of CD8 T cells in ankylosing spondylitis. Points from the study as a whole: In ankylosing spondylitis patients, matched synovial fluid reportedly showed significant enrichment of disease-linked clones. For ankylosing spondylitis blood, a TCR beta motif of several highly homologous variants appeared characteristic.

TCRdb reprocessed the 5' RACE reads with MiXCR, giving one entry per CDR3 protein. The sample shows about 220,000 distinct CDR3 sequences, about 18% of them seen only once. The CDR3 runs 15 residues. Germline values: CDR1 SEHNR, CDR2 FQNEAQ (reference sequence). The ends were cut back, 7 bases at V and 6 bases at J, with 18 bases in the middle. Input material: blood, either unsorted or a sorted T cell fraction (not recorded which). The origin of this receptor is a male donor with ankylosing spondylitis. The rearrangement joins TRBV7-9 to TRBJ2-2; D might be TRBD2 (5 bases). The chain's CDR3 is CASTDYSVVAGELFF. CDR3 in DNA: TGTGCCAGCACCGACTATTCCGTAGTTGCCGGGGAGCTGTTTTTT.